This T cell receptor (beta chain) was captured by sequencing in a study of T cells in Graves' hyperthyroidism and ophthalmopathy. Whole-study results and caveats: Ophthalmopathy was model-predicted a median about 6 months pre-onset.

Used for diagnoses were clinical symptoms, serum thyroxine and TRAb, thyroid ultrasound and orbital computed tomography. RNA transcripts served as the template for amplifying TCR beta CDR3 regions. During a first-round RT-PCR of the TCR CDR3, the HTBI primer set was used. TCRdb analysed the multiplex PCR reads with MiXCR anew, one entry per CDR3 protein. The table lists 480,000 or so distinct CDR3 sequences, approximately 49% of them singletons. Notes on this clonotype: The antigen remains unidentified.

Germline V gives CDR1 SEHNR, CDR2 FQNEAQ (reference sequence). V lost 5 bases to trimming and J lost 3 bases, with 11 bases between them. The CDR3 covers 13 residues. The V and J genes are TRBV7-9 and TRBJ2-7; possibly TRBD1 for D (6 bases). The source material was peripheral blood or thyroid tissue (not recorded which). This receptor was taken from an adult woman with Graves' disease, either hyperthyroidism or ophthalmopathy (not recorded which). In DNA form, the CDR3 reads TGTGCCAGCAGCGCGAGGGACAACTACGAGCAGTACTTC. It yields the protein CASSARDNYEQYF.